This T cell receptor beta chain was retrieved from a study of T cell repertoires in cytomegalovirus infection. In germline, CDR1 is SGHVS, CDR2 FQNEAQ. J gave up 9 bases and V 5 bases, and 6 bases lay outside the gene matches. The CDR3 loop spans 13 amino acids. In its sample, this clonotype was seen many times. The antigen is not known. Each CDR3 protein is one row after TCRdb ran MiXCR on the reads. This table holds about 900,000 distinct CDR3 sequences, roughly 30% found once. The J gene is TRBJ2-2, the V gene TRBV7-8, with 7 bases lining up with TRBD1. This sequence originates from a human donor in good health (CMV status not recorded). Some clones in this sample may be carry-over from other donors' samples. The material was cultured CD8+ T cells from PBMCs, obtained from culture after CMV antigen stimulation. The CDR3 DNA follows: TGTGCCAGCAGCCGGGTGACAGGGCGGGAGCTGTTTTTT. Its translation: CASSRVTGRELFF.